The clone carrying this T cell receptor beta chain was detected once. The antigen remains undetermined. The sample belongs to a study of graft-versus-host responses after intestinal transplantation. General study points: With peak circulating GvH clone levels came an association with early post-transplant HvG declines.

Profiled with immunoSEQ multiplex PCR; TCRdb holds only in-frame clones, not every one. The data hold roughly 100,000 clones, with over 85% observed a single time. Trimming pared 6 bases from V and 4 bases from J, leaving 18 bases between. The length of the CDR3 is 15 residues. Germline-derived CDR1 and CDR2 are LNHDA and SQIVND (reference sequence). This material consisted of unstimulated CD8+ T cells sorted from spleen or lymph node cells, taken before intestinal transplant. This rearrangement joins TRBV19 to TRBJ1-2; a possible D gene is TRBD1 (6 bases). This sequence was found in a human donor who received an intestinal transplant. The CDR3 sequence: CASSPLGQGLYGYTF. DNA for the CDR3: TGTGCCAGTAGCCCGCTCGGCCAGGGGCTCTATGGCTACACCTTC.